This T cell receptor (beta chain) emerged from a study of vaccination and CD4 T cells after COVID-19. For the study at large: Two Hispanic individuals were among six male and four female convalescent patients. Overlapping spike peptides of SARS-CoV-2, HCoV-NL63, HCoV-OC43 and HCoV-229E were used, and cells were stimulated with them.

Treatment of the sample: roughly ten-day PBMC culture with coronavirus spike peptide pools or control peptides (ViraFEST assay). The CDR3 contains 17 residues. Germline assignment: CDR1 LNHNV and CDR2 YYDKDF (reference sequence). V gave up 7 bases and J gave up 3 bases; unmatched junction bases: 12. Cultured CD4+ T cell DNA underwent sequencing with the Oncomine TCR Beta short-read assay. Genomic DNA extraction was carried out from cultured CD4+ T cells. TCRdb re-called the PCR reads through MiXCR, storing one row per CDR3 protein. Among 15,000 to 20,000 distinct CDR3 sequences listed, roughly 49% were seen once. Study-wide findings and caveats: Convalescent patients displayed spike mono-reactivity in 304 of 307 vaccine-specific clones.

This clonotype was recorded a few times. Its cognate antigen is unknown. Sequenced sample: CD4+ T cells from blood, cultured in vitro. This TCR was recovered from a human donor who had recovered from COVID-19. The rearrangement links TRBV15 to TRBJ2-3; 11 bases fit TRBD2. CDR3 bases: TGTGCCACCAATTCCGGGACTAGCGGTTTGGGGACAGATACGCAGTATTTT. Translated, it gives CATNSGTSGLGTDTQYF.